Listed below are T cell receptor beta chains from one sample, sequenced in a study of OX40 agonist ivuxolimab in advanced cancers. TCRdb keeps only in-frame clones here, not all; method: immunoSEQ multiplex PCR. The sample holds under 20,000 clones; nearly 85% are singletons and the top ten take around 52%. The source was CD4+ or CD8+ T cells sorted from blood, collected in a trial of the OX40 agonist ivuxolimab. The receptors originated from an adult with an advanced solid tumor such as melanoma, head and neck, liver or kidney cancer. CDR3s include the opening cysteine and the closing phenylalanine or tryptophan. A D gene is named only where the DNA matches it firmly. Expanded clones get a size class; other rows say once, few or many, or leave the size out.

j_gene	d_gene	abundance	v_gene	CDR3nt	CDR3aa
TRBJ2-1	.	.	TRBV7-9	TGTGCCAGCAGCTTATTGAATGAGCAGTTCTTC	CASSLLNEQFF
TRBJ2-2	TRBD2	.	TRBV29-1	TGCAGCGTTGCCAGTTTTATTAGCGGGGGGCCGGAAACCGGGGAGCTGTTTTTT	CSVASFISGGPETGELFF
TRBJ2-1	TRBD1	once	TRBV10-2	TGCGCCAGCAGTGGCTGGGGACAGGCCTACAATGAGCAGTTCTTC	CASSGWGQAYNEQFF
TRBJ2-3	.	.	TRBV7-9	TGTGCCAGCAGCTTAGCTCAGCAAACGCAGTATTTT	CASSLAQQTQYF
TRBJ1-1	TRBD1	.	TRBV6-6	TGTGCCAGCAGTTACGGGACAGGAACTGAAGCTTTCTTT	CASSYGTGTEAFF
TRBJ2-7	.	.	TRBV27	TGTGCCAGCAGTTTATCCGCTGGAGGCGAGCAGTACTTC	CASSLSAGGEQYF
TRBJ1-2	.	.	TRBV30	TGTGCCTTTTCAGGCTACCCAAACTATGGCTACACCTTC	CAFSGYPNYGYTF
TRBJ1-2	.	.	TRBV28	TGTGCCACCTGGACGGCCAACTATGGCTACACCTTC	CATWTANYGYTF
TRBJ2-1	TRBD2	.	TRBV27	TGTGCCAGCAGTACGGCGACTAGCGGAACTGGGTCCCACAATGAGCAGTTCTTC	CASSTATSGTGSHNEQFF
TRBJ1-5	.	.	TRBV5-5	TGTGCCAGCAGGCTAAGGACGGAGATCAATCAGCCCCAGCATTTT	CASRLRTEINQPQHF
TRBJ1-5	.	.	TRBV10-3	TGTGCCATCGGGACGTATAGCAATCAGCCCCAGCATTTT	CAIGTYSNQPQHF
TRBJ2-7	TRBD2	.	TRBV13	TGTGCCAGCAGCCCCATAGCGGGAGGCTACGAGCAGTACTTC	CASSPIAGGYEQYF
TRBJ2-3	TRBD2	many	TRBV6-4	TGTGCCAGCAGTGACTCGACTAGCGGGGGGGCAGATACGCAGTATTTT	CASSDSTSGGADTQYF
TRBJ1-4	TRBD1	.	TRBV6-6	TGTGCCAGCAGACCCAGGGGGGGTATTATACCGGAGTTTTTT	CASRPRGGIIPEFF
TRBJ1-1	.	.	TRBV27	TGTGCCAGCAGTTGGGCAGCTATGAACACTGAAGCTTTCTTT	CASSWAAMNTEAFF
TRBJ1-6	.	.	TRBV27	TGTGCCAGCAGTTTATGGGGACAAGGAAATTCACCCCTCCACTTT	CASSLWGQGNSPLHF
TRBJ2-1	TRBD2	medium-sized	TRBV11-2	TGTGCCAGCAGCCCGACTAGCGCCAATGAGCAGTTCTTC	CASSPTSANEQFF
TRBJ2-4	.	few	TRBV5-4	TGTGCCAGCAGCTTGGTTGTGGGGGACGACATTCAGTACTTC	CASSLVVGDDIQYF
TRBJ2-1	TRBD2	.	TRBV4-2	TGTGCCAGCAGCCCCCTTGGTGCTAGCGGGGGGGATTTAGAAGGCGAGCAGTTCTTC	CASSPLGASGGDLEGEQFF
TRBJ1-1	.	.	TRBV30	TGTGCCTGCCCCGGGGCGTCGAACACTGAAGCTTTCTTT	CACPGASNTEAFF
TRBJ2-1	.	few	TRBV11-2	TGTGCCAGCAGCTTAGCCTTCAATGAGCAGTTCTTC	CASSLAFNEQFF
TRBJ2-7	.	once	TRBV18	TGTGCCAGCAGGGGGGGGCAGACCGGGCTGTTGTACGAGCAGTACTTC	CASRGGQTGLLYEQYF
TRBJ2-7	TRBD1	.	TRBV5-5	TGTGCCAGCGCCGGACAGGAGGACGAGCAGTACTTC	CASAGQEDEQYF
TRBJ1-1	TRBD1	.	TRBV12-5	TGTGCTACAGGGGGGCTTAGCACTGAAGCTTTCTTT	CATGGLSTEAFF
TRBJ1-3	.	.	TRBV5-4	TGTGCCAGCAGCTTGTGGTCAGGGAGCTCTGGAAACACCATATATTTT	CASSLWSGSSGNTIYF
TRBJ2-1	.	.	TRBV28	TGTGCCAGCACTCCGGCCTGGGGGATCGACAATGAGCAGTTCTTC	CASTPAWGIDNEQFF
TRBJ2-2	.	.	TRBV28	TGTGCCAGCAGTTGGACTGCTATCGGGGAGCTGTTTTTT	CASSWTAIGELFF
TRBJ1-6	.	.	TRBV7-3	TGTGCCAGCAGCTTAACAGGGAGCTATAATTCACCCCTCCACTTT	CASSLTGSYNSPLHF
TRBJ2-4	.	.	TRBV27	TGTGCCAGCAGTTCTAACGGGAACATTCAGTACTTC	CASSSNGNIQYF
TRBJ2-3	TRBD2	.	TRBV7-2	TGTGCCAGCAGCTTAGCCCCCTGGACTAGCGGGGCCACAGATACGCAGTATTTT	CASSLAPWTSGATDTQYF
TRBJ2-7	TRBD2	.	TRBV11-2	TGTGCCAGCAGCTTAGGGCCCGGGGGGGGCCTCTACGAGCAGTACTTC	CASSLGPGGGLYEQYF
TRBJ2-5	TRBD2	few	TRBV28	TGTGCCAGCAGTTTAGCTGATAGCGGGGGCAAAGAGACCCAGTACTTC	CASSLADSGGKETQYF